This TCR beta chain was sequenced for a study of blood T cell repertoires in COVID-19. Study details: Samples came from the United States, Italy and Spain, spanning acute and convalescent COVID-19. The cDNA or gDNA used as material had been derived from T cells, B-cell-depleted T cells, or PBMCs.

Germline V lookup: CDR1 SGHDN, CDR2 FVKESK. The CDR3 contains 16 residues. A remark on this clone: At one end, the junction sequence differs from germline, possibly due to a read error.

Authors' data handling: Estimated nucleated cell counts came from reference gene primer amplification. Clones were sequenced by immunoSEQ multiplex PCR, and TCRdb holds only the in-frame ones, with some missing. The V and J calls and clone size come from that table; D and trimming were worked out from the DNA. The sample lists about 190,000 clones; around four fifths were seen once. This clonotype originated in a woman between 25 and 40 years old with acute or convalescent COVID-19. Sequences were obtained from peripheral blood. V and J are TRBV14 and TRBJ1-2, with 7 nucleotides matching TRBD1. The CDR3 spells CASSPGQLILHYGYTF. The CDR3, as DNA: TGTGCCAGCAGCCCGGGACAGTTGATTCTCCACTACGGCTACACCTTC.